The 10 T cell receptor beta chains listed next were all sequenced from one sample in a study of T cell repertoires in cytomegalovirus infection. TCRdb reprocessed the reads with MiXCR, giving one entry per CDR3 protein. The sample lists 200,000 to 300,000 distinct CDR3 sequences, over 8% occurring once. The sample taken for sequencing was PBMCs. These receptors originate from a human donor in good health (CMV status not recorded). Some clones in this sample may be carry-over from other donors' samples.

This clonotype was seen more than once but under ten times. The chain is built from TRBV2 and TRBJ1-4; 7 bases map to TRBD1. V trimming: 6 bases; J trimming: 5 bases; junction bases outside the gene matches: 6. This CDR3 has 14 amino acids. Per germline, CDR1 SNHLY and CDR2 FYNNEI. The CDR3 here is CASRGTVLNEKLFF. In DNA, the CDR3 is TGTGCCAGCAGGGGGACAGTCCTAAATGAAAAACTGTTTTTT.

This clonotype showed up many times. The rearrangement uses TRBV11-2 and TRBJ1-6; maybe TRBD1 (6 bases). The CDR3 contains 15 residues. V lost 6 bases and J 7 bases, leaving 16 bases between the germline ends. Germline V lookup: CDR1 SGHAT, CDR2 FQNNGV. DNA for the CDR3: TGTGCCAGCAGGGAAGAAGGGGGACGAAATTCACCCCTCCACTTT. Translated, it gives CASREEGGRNSPLHF.

The V and J genes are TRBV30 and TRBJ1-1; D not resolved. CDR1 GTSNPN and CDR2 SVGIG come from the germline V gene (reference sequence). This CDR3 has 12 amino acids. The V gene lost 1 base and the J gene lost 8 bases, with 11 bases spanning the gap. In DNA form, the CDR3 reads TGTGCCTGGAGTGCAGGATCCAGGGAAGCTTTCTTT. Its protein product is CAWSAGSREAFF.

This clonotype was counted many times. V and J are TRBV7-8 and TRBJ1-1; D is undetermined. Between the trimmed V and J ends, which lost 1 base and 1 base, there was a span of 10 bases. The length of the CDR3 is 15 residues. Germline lookup yields CDR1 SGHVS and CDR2 FQNEAQ. CDR3 residues: CASSLGGRANTEAFF. CDR3 bases: TGTGCCAGCAGCTTAGGCGGACGAGCGAACACTGAAGCTTTCTTT. Combining the CDR3 with reference TRBV7-8 and TRBJ1-1 gives the whole variable domain GAGVSQSPRYKVAKRGQDVALRCDPISGHVSLFWYQQALGQGPEFLTYFQNEAQLDKSGLPSDRFFAERPEGSVSTLKIQRTQQEDSAVYLCASSLGGRANTEAFFGQGTRLTVV.

This clonotype was counted many times. The chain links TRBV7-2 to TRBJ1-5; D is uncertain. Germline V CDR1 and CDR2: SGHTA, FQGNSA. Trimming left V 1 base short and J 2 bases short, with 9 bases between. This CDR3 has 15 amino acids. The CDR3 region has the DNA TGTGCCAGCAGCTTAGGAGGTATCCGCAATCAGCCCCAGCATTTT. Its protein product is CASSLGGIRNQPQHF. The full variable domain, its missing parts supplied by reference TRBV7-2 and TRBJ1-5, is GAGVSQSPSNKVTEKGKDVELRCDPISGHTALYWYRQSLGQGLEFLIYFQGNSAPDKSGLPSDRFSAERTGGSVSTLTIQRTQQEDSAVYLCASSLGGIRNQPQHFGDGTRLSIL.

The chain carries TRBV7-2 and TRBJ2-5; 9 positions agree with TRBD1. This CDR3 is built from 15 residues. CDR1 is SGHTA and CDR2 is FQGNSA in the germline V gene. Unmatched junction bases numbered 9, after V lost 5 bases and J lost 5 bases. The CDR3: CASSPPGQGGETQYF. The CDR3 nucleotides are TGTGCCAGCAGCCCCCCGGGACAGGGAGGGGAGACCCAGTACTTC.

The sample holds many counts of this clonotype. J is TRBJ2-5 and V is TRBV12-3 or TRBV12-4; possible D gene TRBD2, 6 bases. The CDR3 totals 16 residues. V gave up 2 bases and J gave up 2 bases, with 15 bases separating them. The CDR3: CASSLRGGVGQETQYF. CDR3 DNA: TGTGCCAGCAGTTTAAGGGGCGGGGTGGGGCAAGAGACCCAGTACTTC.

A word on this clonotype: The junction departs from germline at one end; a sequencing error may be responsible. V usage is TRBV12-3 or TRBV12-4 and J usage is TRBJ2-1; D is ambiguous. This CDR3 is built from 13 residues. CDR3 nucleotide sequence: TGTACCAGCAGTTTTAACCGTGACAATGAGCAGTTCTTC. The encoded protein is CTSSFNRDNEQFF.

This clonotype was counted many times. J is TRBJ1-2 and V is TRBV7-2, with TRBD1 matching over 7 bases. The CDR3 is made up of 15 amino acids. Germline values: CDR1 SGHTA, CDR2 FQGNSA. V trimming: 2 bases; J trimming: 4 bases; junction bases outside the gene matches: 7. CDR3 nucleotide sequence: TGTGCCAGCAGCTTAAGCGGGGGACAGTTCTATGGCTACACCTTC. Protein product: CASSLSGGQFYGYTF.

The chain couples TRBV3-1 to TRBJ1-1; TRBD1 might be the D (5 bases). The V end was cut by 4 bases, the J end by 1 base, with 10 bases between. In germline, CDR1 is LGHDT, CDR2 YNNKEL (reference sequence). This CDR3 is built from 14 residues. The CDR3 sequence is CASSPRGTNTEAFF. CDR3 sequence (DNA): TGTGCCAGCAGCCCCCGGGGGACGAACACTGAAGCTTTCTTT.